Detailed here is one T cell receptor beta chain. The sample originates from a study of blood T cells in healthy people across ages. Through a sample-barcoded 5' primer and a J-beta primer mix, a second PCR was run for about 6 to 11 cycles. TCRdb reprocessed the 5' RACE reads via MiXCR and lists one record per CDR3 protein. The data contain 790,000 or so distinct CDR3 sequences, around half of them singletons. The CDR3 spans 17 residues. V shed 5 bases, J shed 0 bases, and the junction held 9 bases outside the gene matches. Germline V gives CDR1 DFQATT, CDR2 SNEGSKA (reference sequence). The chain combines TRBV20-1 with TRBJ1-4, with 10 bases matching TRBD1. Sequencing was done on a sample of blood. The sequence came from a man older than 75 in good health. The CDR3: CSAGGQGDASTNEKLFF. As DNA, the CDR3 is TGCAGTGCTGGAGGACAGGGGGATGCCTCAACTAATGAAAAACTGTTTTTT.